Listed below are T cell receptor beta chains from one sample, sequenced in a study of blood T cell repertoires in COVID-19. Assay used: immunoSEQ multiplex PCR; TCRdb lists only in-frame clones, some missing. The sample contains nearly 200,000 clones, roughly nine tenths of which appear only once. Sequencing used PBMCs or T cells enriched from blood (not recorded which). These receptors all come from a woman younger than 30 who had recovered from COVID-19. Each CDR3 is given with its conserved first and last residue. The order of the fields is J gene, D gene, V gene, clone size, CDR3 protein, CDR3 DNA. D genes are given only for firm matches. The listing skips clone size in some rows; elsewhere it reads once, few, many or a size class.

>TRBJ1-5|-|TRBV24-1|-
CATSEDPAGVGNQPQHF
TGTGCCACCAGTGAAGACCCCGCGGGGGTTGGCAATCAGCCCCAGCATTTT
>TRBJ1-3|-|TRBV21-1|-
CASTTFWGQGRFSGNTIYF
TGTGCCAGCACCACCTTCTGGGGACAGGGAAGGTTCTCTGGAAACACCATATATTTT
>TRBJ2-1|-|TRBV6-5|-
CASRTAGYNEQFF
TGTGCCAGCAGAACAGCGGGCTACAATGAGCAGTTCTTC
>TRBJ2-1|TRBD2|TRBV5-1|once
CASSSGTTSVDEQFF
TGCGCCAGCAGTTCCGGGACTACCTCCGTTGATGAGCAGTTCTTC
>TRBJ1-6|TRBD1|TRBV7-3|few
CASSRDRSSPLHF
TGTGCCAGCAGCCGGGACAGAAGTTCACCCCTCCACTTT
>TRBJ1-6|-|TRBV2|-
CASYNGNLNSPLHF
TGTGCCAGCTATAACGGTAATCTAAATTCACCCCTCCACTTT
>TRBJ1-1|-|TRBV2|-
CASSSDFNTEAFF
TGTGCCAGCAGTTCAGACTTTAACACTGAAGCTTTCTTT
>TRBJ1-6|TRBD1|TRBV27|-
CASSPTTGLAPLHF
TGTGCCAGCAGTCCTACGACAGGGTTGGCACCCCTCCACTTT
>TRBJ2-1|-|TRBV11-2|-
CASSGGASSYNEQFF
TGTGCCAGCAGCGGAGGCGCCAGCTCCTACAATGAGCAGTTCTTC
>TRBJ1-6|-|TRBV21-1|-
CASSPTRQMYNSPLHF
TGTGCCAGCAGCCCAACACGACAGATGTATAATTCACCCCTCCACTTT
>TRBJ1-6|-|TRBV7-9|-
CASSPPQGPSPLHF
TGTGCCAGCAGCCCACCCCAGGGGCCCTCACCCCTCCACTTT
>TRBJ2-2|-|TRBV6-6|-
CASSLRGPGAGGELFF
TGTGCCAGCAGTTTACGGGGACCGGGAGCAGGCGGGGAGCTGTTTTTT
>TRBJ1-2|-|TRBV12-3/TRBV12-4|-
CASSTSSYGYTF
TGTGCCAGCAGTACATCCTCCTATGGCTACACCTTC
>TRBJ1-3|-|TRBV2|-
CARSLTGSGNTIYF
TGTGCCAGATCGCTGACAGGTTCTGGAAACACCATATATTTT
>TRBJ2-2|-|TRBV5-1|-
CASSFQGWSNTGELFF
TGCGCCAGCAGCTTCCAGGGGTGGTCGAACACCGGGGAGCTGTTTTTT
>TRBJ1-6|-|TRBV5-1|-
CAGSLGQTTYNSPLHF
TGCGCCGGCAGCTTAGGACAGACCACCTATAATTCACCCCTCCACTTT
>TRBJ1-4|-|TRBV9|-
CASSVGFAGSNEKLFF
TGTGCCAGCAGCGTAGGTTTCGCTGGGAGTAATGAAAAACTGTTTTTT
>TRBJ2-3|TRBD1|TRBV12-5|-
CASGSGQGGTDTQYF
TGTGCTAGTGGTTCAGGACAGGGAGGCACAGATACGCAGTATTTT
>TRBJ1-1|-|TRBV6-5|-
CASRWGESPNTEAFF
TGTGCCAGCAGATGGGGGGAGAGCCCGAACACTGAAGCTTTCTTT
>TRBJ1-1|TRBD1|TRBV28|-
CASRTGGAEGTEAFF
TGTGCCAGCAGAACAGGGGGCGCGGAAGGCACTGAAGCTTTCTTT
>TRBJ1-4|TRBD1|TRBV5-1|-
CASSLVGGVNEKLFF
TGCGCCAGCAGCTTGGTAGGGGGCGTCAATGAAAAACTGTTTTTT
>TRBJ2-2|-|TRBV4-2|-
CASSQAELWGGGNGELFF
TGTGCCAGCAGCCAAGCTGAGTTGTGGGGGGGCGGTAACGGGGAGCTGTTTTTT